The clone carrying this T cell receptor beta chain was observed a handful of times. The antigen is undetermined. The data derive from a study of CD8 T cells in ankylosing spondylitis. Study conclusions and caveats: Previous work reported some of these motif variants in the synovial fluid and blood of reactive arthritis. Within ankylosing spondylitis blood, a TCR beta motif made up of several highly homologous variants appeared to be characteristic. Disease-linked clones reportedly concentrated significantly in matched ankylosing spondylitis synovial fluid.

It was by quantitative 5'-RACE with molecular barcodes that TCR beta libraries were made. TCRdb called the 5' RACE reads again in MiXCR, with one record for every CDR3 protein. In the table there are roughly 440,000 distinct CDR3 sequences, about 15% of which are singletons. Germline loops: CDR1 SGHTA, CDR2 FQGNSA. The ends lost 4 bases at V and 8 bases at J; junction bases unmatched: 10. The CDR3 length is 15 residues. The sequenced sample was blood, either unsorted or a sorted T cell fraction (not recorded which). V and J are TRBV7-2 and TRBJ2-1, with 8 bases matching TRBD1. The TCR originated in a male donor with ankylosing spondylitis. In nucleotides, the CDR3 is TGTGCCAGCAGCTCACAGACAGGGGCCCTCTATGAGCAGTTCTTC. Its protein product is CASSSQTGALYEQFF.